This T cell receptor (beta chain) was identified during a study of graft-versus-host responses after intestinal transplantation. Study at large: Multivisceral, liver-intestinal, or isolated intestinal grafts went to recipients.

Germline CDR1 reads SGHVT; CDR2 reads SQSDAQ. The CDR3 runs to 18 residues. The V gene lost 5 bases and the J gene lost 4 bases, with 26 bases spanning the gap. Sequencing was performed with immunoSEQ multiplex PCR; in TCRdb, only in-frame clones are kept and a portion is missing. The profile shows more than 50,000 clones, about 90% of them singletons. Sequencing was performed on PBMCs, taken 650 to 670 days after intestinal transplant. This clonotype was obtained from a human patient who received an intestinal transplant, so some T cells may come from the graft donor. This chain connects TRBV7-4 to TRBJ1-2; unclear D gene. The CDR3 loop is CASSGSTRAARKTYGYTF. DNA of the CDR3: TGTGCCAGCAGCGGATCGACGAGAGCAGCGCGAAAGACCTATGGCTACACCTTC.